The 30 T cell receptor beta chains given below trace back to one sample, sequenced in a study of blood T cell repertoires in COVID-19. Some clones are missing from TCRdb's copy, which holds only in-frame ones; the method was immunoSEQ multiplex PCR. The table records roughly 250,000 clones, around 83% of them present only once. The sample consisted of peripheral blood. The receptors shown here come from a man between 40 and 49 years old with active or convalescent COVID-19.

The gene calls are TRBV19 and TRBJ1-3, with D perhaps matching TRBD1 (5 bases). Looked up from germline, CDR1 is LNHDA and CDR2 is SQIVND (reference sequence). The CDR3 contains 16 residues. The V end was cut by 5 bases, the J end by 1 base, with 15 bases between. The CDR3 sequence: CASSEGTTRSGNTIYF. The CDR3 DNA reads TGTGCCAGTAGTGAAGGGACTACACGATCTGGAAACACCATATATTTT.

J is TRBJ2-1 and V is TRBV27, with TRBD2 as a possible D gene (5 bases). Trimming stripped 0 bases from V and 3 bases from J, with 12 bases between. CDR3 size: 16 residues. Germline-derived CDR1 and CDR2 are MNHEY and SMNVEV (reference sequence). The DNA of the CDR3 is TGTGCCAGCAGTTTATCTACTAGTTACGGCTACAATGAGCAGTTCTTC. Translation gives CASSLSTSYGYNEQFF.

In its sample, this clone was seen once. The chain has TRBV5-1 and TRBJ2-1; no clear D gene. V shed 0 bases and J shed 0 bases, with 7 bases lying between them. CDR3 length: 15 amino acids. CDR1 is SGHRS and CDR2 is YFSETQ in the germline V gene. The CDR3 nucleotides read TGCGCCAGCAGCTTGGAAGTTAGCTCCTACAATGAGCAGTTCTTC. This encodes CASSLEVSSYNEQFF.

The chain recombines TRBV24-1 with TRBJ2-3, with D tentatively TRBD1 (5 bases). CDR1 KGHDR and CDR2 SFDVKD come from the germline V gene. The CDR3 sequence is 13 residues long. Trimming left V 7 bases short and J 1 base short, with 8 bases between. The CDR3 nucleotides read TGTGCCACCAGACAGGATCGCACAGATACGCAGTATTTT. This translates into CATRQDRTDTQYF.

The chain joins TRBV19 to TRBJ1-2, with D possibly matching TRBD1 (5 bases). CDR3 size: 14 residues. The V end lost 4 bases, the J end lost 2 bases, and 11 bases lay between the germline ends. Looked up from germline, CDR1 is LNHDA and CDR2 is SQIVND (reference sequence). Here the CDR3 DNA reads TGTGCCAGTAGTACACGACAGCTAAACTATGGCTACACCTTC. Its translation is CASSTRQLNYGYTF.

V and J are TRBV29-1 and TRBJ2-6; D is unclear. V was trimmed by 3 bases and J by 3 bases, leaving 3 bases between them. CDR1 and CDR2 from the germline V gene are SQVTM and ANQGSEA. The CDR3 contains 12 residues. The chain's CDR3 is CSVDSGANVLTF. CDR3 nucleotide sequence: TGCAGCGTTGACAGTGGGGCCAACGTCCTGACTTTC.

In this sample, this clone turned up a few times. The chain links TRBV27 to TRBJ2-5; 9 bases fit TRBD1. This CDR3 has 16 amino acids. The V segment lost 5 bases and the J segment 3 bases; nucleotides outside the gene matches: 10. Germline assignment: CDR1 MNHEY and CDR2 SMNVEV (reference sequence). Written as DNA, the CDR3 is TGTGCCAGCAGTATAGGACAGGGGATGGGGGAAGAGACCCAGTACTTC. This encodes CASSIGQGMGEETQYF.

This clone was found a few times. The CDR3 protein is CASRGGLGYTF. The DNA for the CDR3 is TGTGCCAGCCGAGGGGGCCTGGGCTACACCTTC. The chain is built from TRBV7-6 and TRBJ1-2; 7 bases agree with TRBD1. Germline trimming cut 8 bases from V and 8 bases from J; bases unmatched to any gene: 5. The CDR3 spans 11 residues. Germline assignment: CDR1 SGHVS and CDR2 FNYEAQ.

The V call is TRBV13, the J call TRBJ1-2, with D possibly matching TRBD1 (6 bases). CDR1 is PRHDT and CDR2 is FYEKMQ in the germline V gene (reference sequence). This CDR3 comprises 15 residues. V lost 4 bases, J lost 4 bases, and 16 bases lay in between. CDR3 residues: CASSSAGGPGYGYTF. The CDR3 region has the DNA TGTGCCAGCAGCTCGGCGGGGGGGCCCGGCTATGGCTACACCTTC.

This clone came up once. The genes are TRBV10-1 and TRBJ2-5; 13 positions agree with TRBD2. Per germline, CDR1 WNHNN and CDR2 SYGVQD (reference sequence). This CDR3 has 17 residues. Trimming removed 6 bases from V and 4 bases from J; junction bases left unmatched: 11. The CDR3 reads CASRGLAGEGRGETQYF. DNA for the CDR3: TGCGCCAGCAGAGGACTAGCGGGAGAGGGACGGGGAGAGACCCAGTACTTC.

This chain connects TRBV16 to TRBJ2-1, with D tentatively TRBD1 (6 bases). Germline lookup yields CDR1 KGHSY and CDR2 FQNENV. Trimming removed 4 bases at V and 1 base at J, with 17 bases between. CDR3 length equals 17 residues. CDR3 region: CASSPLGSGQSYNEQFF. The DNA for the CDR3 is TGTGCCAGCAGCCCCCTGGGGTCAGGACAGTCCTACAATGAGCAGTTCTTC.

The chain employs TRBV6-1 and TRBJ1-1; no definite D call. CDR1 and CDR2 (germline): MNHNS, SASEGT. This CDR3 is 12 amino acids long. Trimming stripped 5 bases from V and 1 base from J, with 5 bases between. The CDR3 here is CASSSTNTEAFF. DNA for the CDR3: TGTGCCAGCAGTTCTACGAACACTGAAGCTTTCTTT.

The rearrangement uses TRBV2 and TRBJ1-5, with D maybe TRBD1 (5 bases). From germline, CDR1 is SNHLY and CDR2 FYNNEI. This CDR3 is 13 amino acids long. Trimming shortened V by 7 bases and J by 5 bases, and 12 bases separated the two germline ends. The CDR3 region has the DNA TGTGCCAGCACTAGGCCAGGGTATCAGCCCCAGCATTTT. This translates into CASTRPGYQPQHF.

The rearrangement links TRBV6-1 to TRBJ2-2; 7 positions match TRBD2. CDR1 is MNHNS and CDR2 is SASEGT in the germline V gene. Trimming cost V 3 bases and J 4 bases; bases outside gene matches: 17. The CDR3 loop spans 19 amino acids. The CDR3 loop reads CASSDQVKWVAGPTGELFF. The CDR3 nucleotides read TGTGCCAGCAGTGACCAAGTGAAGTGGGTAGCGGGCCCCACCGGGGAGCTGTTTTTT.

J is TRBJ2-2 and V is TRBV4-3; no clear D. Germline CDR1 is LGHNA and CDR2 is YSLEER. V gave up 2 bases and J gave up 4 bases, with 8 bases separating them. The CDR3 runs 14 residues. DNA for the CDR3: TGCGCCAGCAGCCAATTGATCGGCACCGGGGAGCTGTTTTTT. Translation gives CASSQLIGTGELFF.

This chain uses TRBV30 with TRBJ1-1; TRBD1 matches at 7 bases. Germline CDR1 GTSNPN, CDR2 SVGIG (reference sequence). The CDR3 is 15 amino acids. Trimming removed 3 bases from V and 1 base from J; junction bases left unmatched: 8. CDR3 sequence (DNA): TGTGCCTGGAGGGCAGTGGGACAGACGAACACTGAAGCTTTCTTT. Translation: CAWRAVGQTNTEAFF.

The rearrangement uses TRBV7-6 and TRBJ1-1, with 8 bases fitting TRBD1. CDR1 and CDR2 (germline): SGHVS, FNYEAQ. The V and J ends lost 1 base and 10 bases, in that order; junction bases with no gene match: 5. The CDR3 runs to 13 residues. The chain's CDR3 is CASSLEQGGRAFF. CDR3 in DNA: TGTGCCAGCAGCTTAGAACAGGGGGGTCGAGCTTTCTTT. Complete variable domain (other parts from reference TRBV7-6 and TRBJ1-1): GAGVSQSPRYKVTKRGQDVALRCDPISGHVSLYWYRQALGQGPEFLTYFNYEAQQDKSGLPNDRFSAERPEGSISTLTIQRTEQRDSAMYRCASSLEQGGRAFFGQGTRLTVV.

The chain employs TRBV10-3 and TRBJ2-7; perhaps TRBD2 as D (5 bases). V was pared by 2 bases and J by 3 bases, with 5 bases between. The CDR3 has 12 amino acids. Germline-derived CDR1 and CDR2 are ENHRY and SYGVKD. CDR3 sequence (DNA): TGTGCCATCAGTGAGACTAGCTACGAGCAGTACTTC. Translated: CAISETSYEQYF.

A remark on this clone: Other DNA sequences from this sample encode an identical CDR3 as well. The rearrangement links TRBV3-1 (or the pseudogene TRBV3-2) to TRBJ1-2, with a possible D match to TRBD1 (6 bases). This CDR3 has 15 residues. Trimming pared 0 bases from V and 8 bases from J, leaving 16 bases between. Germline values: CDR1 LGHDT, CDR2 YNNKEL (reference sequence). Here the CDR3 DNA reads TGTGCCAGCAGCCAAGAATCGAGGGGGATAGGAGGCTACACCTTC. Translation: CASSQESRGIGGYTF.

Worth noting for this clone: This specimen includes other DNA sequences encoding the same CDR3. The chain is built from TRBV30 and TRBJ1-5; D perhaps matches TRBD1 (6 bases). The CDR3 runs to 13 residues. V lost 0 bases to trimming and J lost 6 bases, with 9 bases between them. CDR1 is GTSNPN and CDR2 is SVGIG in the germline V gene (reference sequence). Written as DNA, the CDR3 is TGTGCCTGGAGTGTACAGGGTGGTCAGCCCCAGCATTTT. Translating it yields CAWSVQGGQPQHF.

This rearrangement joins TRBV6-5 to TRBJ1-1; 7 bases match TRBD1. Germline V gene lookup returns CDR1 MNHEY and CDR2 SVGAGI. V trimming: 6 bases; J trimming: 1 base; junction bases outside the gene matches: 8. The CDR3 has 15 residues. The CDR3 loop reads CASRPPGQKNTEAFF. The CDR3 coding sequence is TGTGCCAGCAGGCCGCCGGGACAGAAGAACACTGAAGCTTTCTTT.

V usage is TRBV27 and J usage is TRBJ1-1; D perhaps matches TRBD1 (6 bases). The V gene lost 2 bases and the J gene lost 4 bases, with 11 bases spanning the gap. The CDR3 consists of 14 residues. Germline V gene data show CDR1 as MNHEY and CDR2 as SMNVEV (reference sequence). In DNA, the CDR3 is TGTGCCAGCAGTTTAAGGGGGGGTTTCACTGAAGCTTTCTTT. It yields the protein CASSLRGGFTEAFF.

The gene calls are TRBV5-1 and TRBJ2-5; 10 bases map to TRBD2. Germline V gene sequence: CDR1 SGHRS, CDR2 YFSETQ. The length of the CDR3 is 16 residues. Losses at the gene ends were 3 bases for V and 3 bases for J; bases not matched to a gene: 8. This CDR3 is CASSSLSGGPEETQYF. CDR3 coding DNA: TGCGCCAGCAGCTCCCTTAGCGGGGGGCCTGAAGAGACCCAGTACTTC.

The CDR3 DNA reads as TGTGCCAGCAGTGAAGCGGGCGGGGGCAGACTCCACTTT. Its protein is CASSEAGGGRLHF. The V gene is TRBV2, the J gene TRBJ1-6; D may be TRBD1 (6 bases). The CDR3 contains 13 residues. Trimming removed 0 bases at V and 16 bases at J, with 13 bases between. CDR1 is SNHLY, CDR2 FYNNEI, per germline.

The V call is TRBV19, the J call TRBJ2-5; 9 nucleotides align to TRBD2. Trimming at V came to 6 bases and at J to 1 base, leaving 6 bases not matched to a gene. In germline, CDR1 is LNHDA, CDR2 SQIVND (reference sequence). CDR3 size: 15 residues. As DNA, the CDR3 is TGTGCCAGTAGCACTCTAGCGGGGTTCCAAGAGACCCAGTACTTC. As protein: CASSTLAGFQETQYF.

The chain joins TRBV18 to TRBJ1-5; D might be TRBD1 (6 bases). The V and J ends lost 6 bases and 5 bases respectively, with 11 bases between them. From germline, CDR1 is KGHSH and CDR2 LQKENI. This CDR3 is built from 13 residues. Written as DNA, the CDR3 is TGTGCCAGCTCCTTAGGGGGGGATCAGCCCCAGCATTTT. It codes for CASSLGGDQPQHF.

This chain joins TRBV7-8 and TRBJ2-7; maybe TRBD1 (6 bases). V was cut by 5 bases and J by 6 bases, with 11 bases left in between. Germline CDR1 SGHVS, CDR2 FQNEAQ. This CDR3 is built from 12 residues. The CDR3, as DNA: TGTGCCAGCAGCGTACAGGGTACCGAGCAGTACTTC. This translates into CASSVQGTEQYF.

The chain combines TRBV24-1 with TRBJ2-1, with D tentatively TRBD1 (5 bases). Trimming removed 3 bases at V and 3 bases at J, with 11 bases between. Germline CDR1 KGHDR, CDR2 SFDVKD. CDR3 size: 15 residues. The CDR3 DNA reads TGTGCCACCAGTGATCCCCAGGGCGACTACAATGAGCAGTTCTTC. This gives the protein CATSDPQGDYNEQFF.

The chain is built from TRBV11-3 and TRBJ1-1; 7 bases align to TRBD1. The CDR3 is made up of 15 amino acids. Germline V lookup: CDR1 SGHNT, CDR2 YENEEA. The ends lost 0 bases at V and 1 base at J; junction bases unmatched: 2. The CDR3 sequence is CASSLDGQANTEAFF. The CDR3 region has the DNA TGTGCCAGCAGCTTAGATGGACAGGCGAACACTGAAGCTTTCTTT.

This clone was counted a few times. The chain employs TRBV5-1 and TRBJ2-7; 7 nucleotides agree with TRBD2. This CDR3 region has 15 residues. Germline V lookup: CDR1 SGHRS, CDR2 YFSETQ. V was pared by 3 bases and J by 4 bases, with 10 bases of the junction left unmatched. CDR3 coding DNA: TGCGCCAGCAGCTGGGGCGGGAGCGCCTCGTACGAGCAGTACTTC. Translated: CASSWGGSASYEQYF.